Below, 7 T cell receptor beta chains from the same sample are listed, as sequenced in a study of shared clonotypes between healthy human individuals. Sequencing used immunoSEQ multiplex PCR; TCRdb keeps in-frame clones, though not all of them. Of 2 million to 2.5 million clones listed, approximately 94% are singletons. The sequenced material came from naive CD4+ T cells sorted from blood. Subset specified: CD45RA+ positively selected. These receptor sequences come from a man aged 18 to 29 in good health.

The count of this clone is one. The rearrangement links TRBV5-1 to TRBJ1-2; TRBD1 matches 8 bases. The V segment lost 4 bases and the J segment 1 base; nucleotides outside the gene matches: 9. Germline V gene lookup returns CDR1 SGHRS and CDR2 YFSETQ. This CDR3 contains 16 residues. The CDR3 coding sequence is TGCGCCAGCAGCCCACCCTCAGGGGGCGGTAACTATGGCTACACCTTC. Residues: CASSPPSGGGNYGYTF.

The genes are TRBV10-3 and TRBJ1-2; D is possibly TRBD1 (5 bases). The CDR3 totals 14 residues. The V and J ends lost 6 bases and 2 bases respectively, with 13 bases between them. Germline CDR1 reads ENHRY; CDR2 reads SYGVKD. The CDR3 DNA sequence: TGTGCCATCAGCGAAACAACAGGCAACTATGGCTACACCTTC. As protein: CAISETTGNYGYTF.

This rearrangement joins TRBV19 to TRBJ2-7; D is possibly TRBD1 (6 bases). The germline CDR1 and CDR2 sequences are LNHDA and SQIVND (reference sequence). The V end lost 5 bases, the J end lost 6 bases, and 17 bases lay between the germline ends. The CDR3 extends over 14 amino acids. CDR3 in amino acids: CASSANRVEGEQYF. In DNA form, the CDR3 reads TGTGCCAGTAGTGCTAACAGGGTTGAGGGCGAGCAGTACTTC.

The rearrangement uses TRBV11-2 and TRBJ2-7; D could derive from TRBD1 or TRBD2 (5 bases each). V lost 1 base and J lost 3, with 13 bases in between. The germline CDR1 and CDR2 sequences are SGHAT and FQNNGV. The CDR3 extends over 15 amino acids. CDR3 sequence: CASSLGWDPRYEQYF. CDR3 nucleotide sequence: TGTGCCAGCAGCTTAGGTTGGGACCCCCGCTACGAGCAGTACTTC.

This clone was seen once. CDR3 sequence (DNA): TGTGCCAGCAGCTTCGGACAGGTTCCACTCGAGCAGTACTTC. Its protein product is CASSFGQVPLEQYF. The chain links TRBV5-4 to TRBJ2-7, with 7 bases that match TRBD1. Germline V gene sequence: CDR1 SGHNT, CDR2 YYREEE (reference sequence). The J segment lost 6 bases and the V segment lost 2 bases, leaving 8 bases of the junction unmatched. The CDR3 runs to 14 residues.

This clone came up a few times. Other DNA sequences from this sample encode an identical CDR3 as well. The chain joins TRBV7-2 to TRBJ2-2; no firm D call. Per the germline V gene, CDR1 is SGHTA and CDR2 is FQGNSA. The V and J ends lost 5 bases and 2 bases respectively, with 3 bases between them. CDR3 length equals 12 residues. CDR3: CASSLNTGELFF. The CDR3 coding sequence is TGTGCCAGCAGCCTTAACACCGGGGAGCTGTTTTTT.

This clone was observed once. This chain joins TRBV9 and TRBJ2-1, with 13 bases matching TRBD2. Losses at the gene ends were 0 bases for V and 5 bases for J; bases not matched to a gene: 14. Germline V gene lookup returns CDR1 SGDLS and CDR2 YYNGEE. This CDR3 comprises 20 residues. CDR3 protein: CASSVAPTGLAGLLDNEQFF. The CDR3 coding sequence is TGTGCCAGCAGCGTAGCCCCGACGGGACTAGCGGGGCTACTCGACAATGAGCAGTTCTTC. The whole variable domain, filled in from reference TRBV9 and TRBJ2-1, reads DSGVTQTPKHLITATGQRVTLRCSPRSGDLSVYWYQQSLDQGLQFLIQYYNGEERAKGNILERFSAQQFPDLHSELNLSSLELGDSALYFCASSVAPTGLAGLLDNEQFFGPGTRLTVL.